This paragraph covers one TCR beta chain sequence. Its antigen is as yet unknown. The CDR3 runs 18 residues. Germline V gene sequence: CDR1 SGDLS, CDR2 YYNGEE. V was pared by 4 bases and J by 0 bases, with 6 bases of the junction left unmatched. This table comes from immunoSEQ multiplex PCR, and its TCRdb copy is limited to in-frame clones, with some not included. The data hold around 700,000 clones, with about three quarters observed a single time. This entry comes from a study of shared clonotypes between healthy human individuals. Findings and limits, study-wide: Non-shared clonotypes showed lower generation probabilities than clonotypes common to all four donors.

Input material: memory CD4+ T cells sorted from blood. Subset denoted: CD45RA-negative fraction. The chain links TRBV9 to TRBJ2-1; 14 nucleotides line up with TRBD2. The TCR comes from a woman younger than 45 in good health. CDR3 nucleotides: TGTGCCAGCAGCCTGGGACTAGCGGGAGTAATCTCCTACAATGAGCAGTTCTTC. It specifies CASSLGLAGVISYNEQFF.